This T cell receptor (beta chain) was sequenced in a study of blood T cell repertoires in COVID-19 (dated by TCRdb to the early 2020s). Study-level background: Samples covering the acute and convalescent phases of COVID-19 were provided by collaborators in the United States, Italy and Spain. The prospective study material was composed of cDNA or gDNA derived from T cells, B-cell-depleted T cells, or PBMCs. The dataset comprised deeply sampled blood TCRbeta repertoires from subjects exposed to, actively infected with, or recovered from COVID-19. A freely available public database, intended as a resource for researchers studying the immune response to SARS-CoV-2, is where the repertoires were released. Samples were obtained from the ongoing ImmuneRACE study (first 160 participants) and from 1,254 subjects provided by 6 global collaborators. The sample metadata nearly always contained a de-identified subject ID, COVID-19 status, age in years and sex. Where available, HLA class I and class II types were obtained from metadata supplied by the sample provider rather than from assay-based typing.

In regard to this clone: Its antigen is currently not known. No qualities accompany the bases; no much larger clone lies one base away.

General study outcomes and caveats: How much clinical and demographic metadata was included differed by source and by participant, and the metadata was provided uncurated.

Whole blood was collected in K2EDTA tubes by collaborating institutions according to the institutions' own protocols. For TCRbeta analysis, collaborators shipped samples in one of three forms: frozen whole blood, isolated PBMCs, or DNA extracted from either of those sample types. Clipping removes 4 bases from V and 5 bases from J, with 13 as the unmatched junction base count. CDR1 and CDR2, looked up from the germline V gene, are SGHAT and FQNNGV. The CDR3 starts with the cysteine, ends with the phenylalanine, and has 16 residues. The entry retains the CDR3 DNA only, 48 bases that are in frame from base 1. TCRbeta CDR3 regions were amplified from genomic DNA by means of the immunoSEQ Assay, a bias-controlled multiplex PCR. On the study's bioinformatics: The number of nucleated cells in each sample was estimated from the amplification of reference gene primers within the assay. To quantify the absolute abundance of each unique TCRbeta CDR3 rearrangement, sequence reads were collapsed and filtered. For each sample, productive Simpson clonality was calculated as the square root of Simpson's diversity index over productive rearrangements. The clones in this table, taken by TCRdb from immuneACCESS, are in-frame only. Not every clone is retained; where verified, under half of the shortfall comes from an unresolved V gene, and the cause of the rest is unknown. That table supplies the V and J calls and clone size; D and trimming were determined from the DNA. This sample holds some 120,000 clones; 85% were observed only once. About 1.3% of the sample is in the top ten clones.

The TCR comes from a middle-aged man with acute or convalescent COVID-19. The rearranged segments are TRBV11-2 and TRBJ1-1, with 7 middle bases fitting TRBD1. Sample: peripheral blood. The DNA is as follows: TGTGCCAGCAGCTCCCGGCCCTCGACAGGGTTAACTGAAGCTTTCTTT. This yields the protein CASSSRPSTGLTEAFF.